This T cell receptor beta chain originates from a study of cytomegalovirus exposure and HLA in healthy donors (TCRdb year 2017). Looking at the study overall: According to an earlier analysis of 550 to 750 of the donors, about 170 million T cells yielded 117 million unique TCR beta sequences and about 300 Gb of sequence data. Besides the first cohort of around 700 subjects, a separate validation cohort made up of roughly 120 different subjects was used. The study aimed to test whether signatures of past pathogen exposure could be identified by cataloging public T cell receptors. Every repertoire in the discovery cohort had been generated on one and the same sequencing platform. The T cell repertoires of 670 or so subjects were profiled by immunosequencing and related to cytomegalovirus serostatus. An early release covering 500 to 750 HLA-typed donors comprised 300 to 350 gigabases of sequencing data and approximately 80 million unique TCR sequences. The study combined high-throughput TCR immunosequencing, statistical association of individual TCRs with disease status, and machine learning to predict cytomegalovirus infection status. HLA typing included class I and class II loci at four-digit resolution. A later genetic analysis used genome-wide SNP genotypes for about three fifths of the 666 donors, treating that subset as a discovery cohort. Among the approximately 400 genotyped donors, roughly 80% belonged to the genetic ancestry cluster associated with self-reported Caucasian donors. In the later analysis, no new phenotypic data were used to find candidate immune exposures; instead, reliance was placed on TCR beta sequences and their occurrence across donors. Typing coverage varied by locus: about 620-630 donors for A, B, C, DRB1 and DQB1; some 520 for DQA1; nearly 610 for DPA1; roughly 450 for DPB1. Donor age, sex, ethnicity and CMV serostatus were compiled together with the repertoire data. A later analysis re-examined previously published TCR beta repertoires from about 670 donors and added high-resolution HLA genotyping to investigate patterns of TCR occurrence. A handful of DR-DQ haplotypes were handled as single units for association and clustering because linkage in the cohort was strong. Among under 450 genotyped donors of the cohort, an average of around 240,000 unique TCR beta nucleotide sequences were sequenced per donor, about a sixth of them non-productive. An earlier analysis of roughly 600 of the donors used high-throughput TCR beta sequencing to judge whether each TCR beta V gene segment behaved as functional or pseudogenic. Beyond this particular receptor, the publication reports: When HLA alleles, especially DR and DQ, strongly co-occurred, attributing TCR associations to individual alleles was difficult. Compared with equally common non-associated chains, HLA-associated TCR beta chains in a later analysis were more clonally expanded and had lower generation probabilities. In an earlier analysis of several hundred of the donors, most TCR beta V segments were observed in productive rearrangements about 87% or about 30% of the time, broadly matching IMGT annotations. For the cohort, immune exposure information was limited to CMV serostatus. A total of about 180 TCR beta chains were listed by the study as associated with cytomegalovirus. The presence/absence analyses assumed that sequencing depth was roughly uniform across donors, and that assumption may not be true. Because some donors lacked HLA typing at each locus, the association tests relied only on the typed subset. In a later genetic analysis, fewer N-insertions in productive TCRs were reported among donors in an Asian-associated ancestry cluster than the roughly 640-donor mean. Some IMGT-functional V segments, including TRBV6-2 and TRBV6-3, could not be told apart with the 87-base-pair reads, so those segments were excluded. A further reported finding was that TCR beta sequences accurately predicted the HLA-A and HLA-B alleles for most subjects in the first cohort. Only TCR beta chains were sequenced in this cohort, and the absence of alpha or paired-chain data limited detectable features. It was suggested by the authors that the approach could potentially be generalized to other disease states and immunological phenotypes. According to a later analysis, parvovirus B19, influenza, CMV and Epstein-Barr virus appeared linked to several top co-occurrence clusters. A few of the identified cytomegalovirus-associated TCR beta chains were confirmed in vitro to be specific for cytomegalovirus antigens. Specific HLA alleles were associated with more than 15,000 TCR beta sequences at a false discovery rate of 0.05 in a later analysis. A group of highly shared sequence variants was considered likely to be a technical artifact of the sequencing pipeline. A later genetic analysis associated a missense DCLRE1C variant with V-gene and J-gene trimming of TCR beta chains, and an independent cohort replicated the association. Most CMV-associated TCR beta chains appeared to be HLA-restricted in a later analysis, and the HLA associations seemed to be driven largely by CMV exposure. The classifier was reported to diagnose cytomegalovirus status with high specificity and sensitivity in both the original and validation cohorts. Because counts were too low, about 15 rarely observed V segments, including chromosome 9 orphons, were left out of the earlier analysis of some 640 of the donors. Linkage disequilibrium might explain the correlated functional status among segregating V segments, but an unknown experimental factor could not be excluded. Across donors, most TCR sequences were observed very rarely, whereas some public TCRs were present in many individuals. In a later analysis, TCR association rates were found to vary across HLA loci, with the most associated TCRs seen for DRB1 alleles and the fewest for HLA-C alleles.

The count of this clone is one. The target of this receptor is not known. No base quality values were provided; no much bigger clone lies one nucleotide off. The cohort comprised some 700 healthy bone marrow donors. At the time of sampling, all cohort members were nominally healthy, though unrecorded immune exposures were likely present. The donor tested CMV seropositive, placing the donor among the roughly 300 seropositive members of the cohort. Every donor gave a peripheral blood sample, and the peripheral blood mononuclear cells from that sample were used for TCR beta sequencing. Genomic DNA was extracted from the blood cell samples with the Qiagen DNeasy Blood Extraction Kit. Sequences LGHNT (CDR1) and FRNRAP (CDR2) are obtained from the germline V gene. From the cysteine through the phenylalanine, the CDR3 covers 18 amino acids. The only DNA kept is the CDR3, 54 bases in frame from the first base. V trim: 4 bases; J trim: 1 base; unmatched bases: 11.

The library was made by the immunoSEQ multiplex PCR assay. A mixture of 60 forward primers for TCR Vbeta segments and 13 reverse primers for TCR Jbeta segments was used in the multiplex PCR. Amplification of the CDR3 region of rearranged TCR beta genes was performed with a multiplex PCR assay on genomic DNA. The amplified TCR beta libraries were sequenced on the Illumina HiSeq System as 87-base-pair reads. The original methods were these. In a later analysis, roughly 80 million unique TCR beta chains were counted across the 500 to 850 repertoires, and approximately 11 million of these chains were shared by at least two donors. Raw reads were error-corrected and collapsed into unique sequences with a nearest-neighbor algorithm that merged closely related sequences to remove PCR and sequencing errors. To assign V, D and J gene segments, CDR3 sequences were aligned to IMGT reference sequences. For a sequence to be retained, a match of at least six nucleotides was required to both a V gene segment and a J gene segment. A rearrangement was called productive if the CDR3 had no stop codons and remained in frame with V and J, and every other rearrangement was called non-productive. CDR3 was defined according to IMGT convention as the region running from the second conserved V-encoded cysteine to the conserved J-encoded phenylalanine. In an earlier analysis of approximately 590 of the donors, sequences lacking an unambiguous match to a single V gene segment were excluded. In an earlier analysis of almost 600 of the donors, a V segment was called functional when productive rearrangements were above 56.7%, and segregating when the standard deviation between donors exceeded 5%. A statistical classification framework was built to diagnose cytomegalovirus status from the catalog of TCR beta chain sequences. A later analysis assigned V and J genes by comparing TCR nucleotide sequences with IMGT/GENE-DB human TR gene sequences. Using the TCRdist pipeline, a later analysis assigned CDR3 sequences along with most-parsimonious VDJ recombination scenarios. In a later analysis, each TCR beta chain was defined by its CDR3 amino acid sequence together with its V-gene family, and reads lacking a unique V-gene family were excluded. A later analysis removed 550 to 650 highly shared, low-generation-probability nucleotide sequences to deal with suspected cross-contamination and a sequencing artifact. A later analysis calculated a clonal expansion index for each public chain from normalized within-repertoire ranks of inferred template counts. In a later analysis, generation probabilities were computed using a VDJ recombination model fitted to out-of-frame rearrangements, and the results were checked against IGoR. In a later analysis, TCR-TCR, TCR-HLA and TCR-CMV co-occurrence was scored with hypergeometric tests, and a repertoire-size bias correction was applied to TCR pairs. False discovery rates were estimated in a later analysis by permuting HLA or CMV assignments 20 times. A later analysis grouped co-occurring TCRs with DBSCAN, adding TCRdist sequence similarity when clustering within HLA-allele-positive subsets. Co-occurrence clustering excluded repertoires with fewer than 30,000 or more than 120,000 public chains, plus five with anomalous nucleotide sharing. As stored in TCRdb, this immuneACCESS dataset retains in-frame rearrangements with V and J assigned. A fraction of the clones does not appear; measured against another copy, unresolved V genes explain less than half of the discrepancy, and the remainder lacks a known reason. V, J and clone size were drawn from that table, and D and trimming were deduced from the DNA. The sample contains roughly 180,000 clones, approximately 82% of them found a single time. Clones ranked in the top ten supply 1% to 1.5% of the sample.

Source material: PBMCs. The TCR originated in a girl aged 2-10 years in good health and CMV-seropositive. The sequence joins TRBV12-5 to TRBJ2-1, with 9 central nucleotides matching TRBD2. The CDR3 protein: CASGSELLAGVSYNEQFF. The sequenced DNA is TGTGCTAGTGGTTCAGAACTTTTAGCGGGAGTGTCCTACAATGAGCAGTTCTTC.